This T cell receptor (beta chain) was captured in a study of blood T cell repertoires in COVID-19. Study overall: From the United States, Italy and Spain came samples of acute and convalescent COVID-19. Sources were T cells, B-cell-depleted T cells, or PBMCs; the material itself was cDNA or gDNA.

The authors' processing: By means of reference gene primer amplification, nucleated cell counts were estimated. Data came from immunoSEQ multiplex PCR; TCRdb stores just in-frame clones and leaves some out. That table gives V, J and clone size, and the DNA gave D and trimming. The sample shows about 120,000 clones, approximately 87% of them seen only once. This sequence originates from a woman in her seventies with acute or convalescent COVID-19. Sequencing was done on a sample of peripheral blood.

This CDR3 reads CATSNTRGGYTF. The CDR3 nucleotides are TGTGCCACTTCGAACACAAGGGGAGGCTACACCTTC. The V gene is TRBV6-5, the J gene TRBJ1-2; D perhaps matches TRBD1 (5 bases). Trimming left V 10 bases short and J 8 bases short, with 17 bases between. Germline-derived CDR1 and CDR2 are MNHEY and SVGAGI. This CDR3 is built from 12 residues.